These 21 T cell receptor delta chains were all obtained from the same sample, sequenced in a study of Vδ1+ human thymocytes. No antigens are known for them. Findings and caveats of the study: Thymic TRG and TRD repertoires appeared highly polyclonal.

The template was reverse-transcribed extracted RNA. The CDR3 regions were amplified by multiplex PCR from V-gene primers to a constant-region primer. With CATT, TCRdb re-called clones from the multiplex PCR reads. In the table there are roughly 55,000 delta-chain clones, approximately 15% of which are singletons. The sequencing sample was made of Vdelta1+ gamma-delta thymocytes from the thymus. Subset in this sample: FACS-sorted CD3+ TCRalphabeta- TCRVdelta1+ TCRVdelta2- thymocytes. Receptors originate from a boy younger than two who had congenital heart surgery.

This chain joins TRDV1 and TRDJ1, with 9 bases fitting TRDD2. Germline V gives CDR1 TSWWSYY, CDR2 QGS. The CDR3 has 20 amino acids. V trimming: 3 bases; J trimming: 0 bases; junction bases outside the gene matches: 17. The CDR3 reads CALGEPSYGGGQPHTDKLIF. In nucleotides, the CDR3 is TGTGCTCTTGGGGAGCCTTCCTACGGGGGGGGCCAACCCCACACCGATAAACTCATCTTT.

The chain combines TRDV1 with TRDJ1; tentatively, D is TRDD2 or TRDD3 (7 bases each). V was cut by 4 bases and J by 1 base, with 19 bases left in between. Germline CDR1 TSWWSYY, CDR2 QGS. The CDR3 extends over 17 amino acids. The CDR3 nucleotides read TGTGCTCTTGGGGCTTTCCTACCGAGGGGGATCACCGATAAACTCATCTTT. Amino acids: CALGAFLPRGITDKLIF.

This chain connects TRDV1 to TRDJ1, with 8 bases that match TRDD2. Germline V gene lookup returns CDR1 TSWWSYY and CDR2 QGS. J was trimmed by 0 bases and V by 3 bases; bases with no gene match: 21. The CDR3 length is 21 residues. CDR3 amino acids: CALGDHYLPTWDIQYTDKLIF. CDR3 nucleotides: TGTGCTCTTGGGGACCACTATCTTCCTACGTGGGACATACAGTACACCGATAAACTCATCTTT.

This clone occurred once. The rearrangement joins TRDV1 to TRDJ1; 10 nucleotides line up with TRDD3. Germline CDR1 is TSWWSYY and CDR2 is QGS. This CDR3 has 16 residues. V shed 2 bases and J 0 bases; nucleotides not matched to a gene: 3. The CDR3 coding sequence is TGTGCTCTTGGGGAAAACTGGGGGATCAACACCGATAAACTCATCTTT. Translating it yields CALGENWGINTDKLIF.

This chain links TRDV1 with TRDJ1; 8 nucleotides line up with TRDD3. The CDR3 runs to 20 residues. From germline, CDR1 is TSWWSYY and CDR2 QGS. J gave up 1 base and V 2 bases, and 18 bases lay outside the gene matches. In DNA, the CDR3 is TGTGCTCTTGGGGAAAAGCTCCCTACGACTGGGGGCCCTTTCACCGATAAACTCATCTTT. Translation: CALGEKLPTTGGPFTDKLIF.

V and J are TRDV1 and TRDJ1, with TRDD3 matching over 8 bases. From germline, CDR1 is TSWWSYY and CDR2 QGS. This CDR3 region has 20 residues. The V gene end was trimmed by 0 bases and the J gene end by 4 bases; junction bases not matched to a gene: 19. Written as DNA, the CDR3 is TGTGCTCTTGGGGAACTGGTACGCACGCTGGGGATACTATACATCGATAAACTCATCTTT. This encodes CALGELVRTLGILYIDKLIF.

The rearrangement uses TRDV1 and TRDJ1; TRDD3 matches at 9 bases. CDR1 is TSWWSYY and CDR2 is QGS in the germline V gene. V was clipped by 0 bases and J by 0 bases; unmatched bases: 26. The CDR3 is made up of 24 amino acids. The CDR3: CALGELSPRFPLLLGDENTDKLIF. Written as DNA, the CDR3 is TGTGCTCTTGGGGAACTAAGTCCTAGATTCCCTCTCCTACTGGGGGACGAGAACACCGATAAACTCATCTTT.

This clone was picked up a small number of times. V is TRDV1 and J is TRDJ1; D ambiguous. V shed 4 bases and J shed 3 bases, with 21 bases lying between them. The germline CDR1 and CDR2 sequences are TSWWSYY and QGS. The CDR3 loop spans 17 amino acids. The CDR3 DNA reads as TGTGCTCTTGGGGTTTATTCCCAATTCTGCGGGGCCGATAAACTCATCTTT. The encoded protein is CALGVYSQFCGADKLIF.

This clone was seen a handful of times. The V gene is TRDV1, the J gene TRDJ1; tentative D call: TRDD3 (6 bases). This CDR3 has 15 residues. The V end was cut by 5 bases, the J end by 3 bases, with 16 bases between. Germline CDR1 is TSWWSYY and CDR2 is QGS. This CDR3 reads CALGLLRRGSDKLIF. The CDR3 region has the DNA TGTGCTCTTGGGTTGCTTCGAAGGGGATCCGATAAACTCATCTTT.

This clone was recorded a few times. This chain links TRDV2 with TRDJ1; D perhaps matches TRDD3 (6 bases). Per germline, CDR1 GEAIGNYY and CDR2 EKD. The CDR3 runs to 16 residues. V lost 6 bases and J lost 0, with 19 bases in between. DNA for the CDR3: TGTGCCTGTTTCTCATGTGGGGGGGGGGACACCGATAAACTCATCTTT. Encoded protein: CACFSCGGGDTDKLIF.

The rearrangement links TRDV3 to TRDJ2, with TRDD3 identical over 11 bases. The CDR3 is 20 amino acids. Germline-derived CDR1 and CDR2 are TVYSNPD and GDNSRS (reference sequence). J was trimmed by 6 bases and V by 4 bases; bases with no gene match: 25. Written as DNA, the CDR3 is TGTGCCTCCCCCCTCGGTCACCTTACTGGGGGATATATTGGGGCAGCACAACTCTTCTTT. It is translated as CASPLGHLTGGYIGAAQLFF. Full variable domain (remainder filled in from reference TRDV3 and TRDJ2): CDKVTQSSPDQTVASGSEVVLLCTYDTVYSNPDLFWYRIRPDYSFQFVFYGDNSRSEGADFTQGRFSVKHILTQKAFHLVISPVRTEDSATYYCASPLGHLTGGYIGAAQLFFGKGTQLIVEP.

The V gene is TRDV1, the J gene TRDJ1; D not resolved. The CDR3 runs to 18 residues. The germline V gene has CDR1 TSWWSYY and CDR2 QGS. V lost 0 bases, J lost 1 base, and 18 bases lay in between. CDR3 residues: CALGELDPRARGTDKLIF. The CDR3 DNA follows: TGTGCTCTTGGGGAACTAGATCCCCGCGCAAGGGGCACCGATAAACTCATCTTT.

This clone came up a few times. This chain links TRDV1 with TRDJ1; weak D call: TRDD3 (8 bases). Deletions cut 3 bases from V and 0 bases from J, with 38 bases between. The CDR3 consists of 24 residues. Germline lookup yields CDR1 TSWWSYY and CDR2 QGS. CDR3 residues: CALGEMKDSFLRTWGTTYTDKLIF. The CDR3 DNA follows: TGTGCTCTTGGGGAGATGAAGGATTCCTTCCTGCGGACCTGGGGGACCACGTACACCGATAAACTCATCTTT.

A few counts support this clone. The chain has TRDV1 and TRDJ1, with 13 nucleotides matching TRDD3. V lost 1 base to trimming and J lost 0 bases; unmatched junction nucleotides: 17. The CDR3 is made up of 22 amino acids. The germline gives CDR1 TSWWSYY, CDR2 QGS. The CDR3 here is CALGEPRDNWGIRPPYTDKLIF. In DNA, the CDR3 is TGTGCTCTTGGGGAACCCCGGGACAACTGGGGGATACGCCCTCCGTACACCGATAAACTCATCTTT.

The V and J genes are TRDV1 and TRDJ1; D is ambiguous. V was cut by 4 bases and J by 0 bases, with 24 bases left in between. Germline V gene sequence: CDR1 TSWWSYY, CDR2 QGS. CDR3 length: 19 residues. The CDR3: CALGAPFPGGRLNTDKLIF. The CDR3 DNA reads as TGTGCTCTTGGGGCCCCTTTCCCCGGAGGACGATTGAACACCGATAAACTCATCTTT.

This clone has just a few counts. Sequence at one end of the junction differs from germline and may be a read error. The rearrangement uses TRDV1 and TRDJ1; 7 nucleotides align to TRDD3. The germline V gene encodes CDR1 TSWWSYY and CDR2 QGS. CDR3 length equals 19 residues. The CDR3 region is CALGEPAADTGAYTGKLIF. CDR3 DNA: TGTGCTCTTGGGGAACCGGCCGCGGATACGGGGGCCTACACCGGTAAACTCATCTTT.

The rearrangement joins TRDV1 to TRDJ1, with 10 bases lining up with TRDD3. The CDR3 is 16 residues long. Germline V gene sequence: CDR1 TSWWSYY, CDR2 QGS. Losses at the gene ends were 3 bases for V and 8 bases for J; bases not matched to a gene: 12. The CDR3 coding sequence is TGTGCTCTTGGGGACTCCTATGTCTGGGGGATAGGCAAACTCATCTTT. Residues: CALGDSYVWGIGKLIF.

The chain is built from TRDV1 and TRDJ1; 8 bases are a match to TRDD2. The CDR3 totals 21 residues. The germline V gene encodes CDR1 TSWWSYY and CDR2 QGS. V was pared by 0 bases and J by 2 bases, with 20 bases of the junction left unmatched. The CDR3 sequence: CALGELETLPTHMGRTDKLIF. CDR3 in DNA: TGTGCTCTTGGGGAACTCGAGACTCTTCCTACGCACATGGGGAGAACCGATAAACTCATCTTT.

This clone occurred a few times. The chain couples TRDV1 to TRDJ1, with TRDD3 matching 7 bases. The CDR3 spans 22 residues. V lost 0 bases and J lost 0; bases outside the gene matches: 22. The germline V gene encodes CDR1 TSWWSYY and CDR2 QGS. The CDR3 sequence is CALGELYGDLLGTTRYTDKLIF. Here the CDR3 DNA reads TGTGCTCTTGGGGAACTCTACGGAGATCTACTGGGGACAACCCGGTACACCGATAAACTCATCTTT.

The chain carries TRDV1 and TRDJ1; 13 positions match TRDD3. Germline loops: CDR1 TSWWSYY, CDR2 QGS. After removal of 6 bases from V and 3 bases from J, the junction contained 28 bases not matched to a gene. CDR3 length: 23 amino acids. The CDR3 sequence is CALGYLGSFLPITGGYASDKLIF. The CDR3 DNA is TGTGCTCTTGGATATCTGGGGTCATTCCTACCTATTACTGGGGGATACGCCTCCGATAAACTCATCTTT.

This sequence joins TRDV1 and TRDJ1; 9 nucleotides line up with TRDD2. J was trimmed by 3 bases and V by 0 bases; bases with no gene match: 17. Germline CDR1 and CDR2: TSWWSYY and QGS. CDR3 length: 20 amino acids. Written as DNA, the CDR3 is TGTGCTCTTGGGGAACTAGGTTCCTTCCTACTGTACTGGGACCCCGATAAACTCATCTTT. Amino acids: CALGELGSFLLYWDPDKLIF.